These T cell receptor beta chains were read from a single sample in a study of beta chain features in type 1 diabetes. TCRdb's table, derived via immunoSEQ multiplex PCR, lists solely in-frame clones and lacks some. In the table there are hundreds of thousands of clones, approximately 28% of which are singletons. Source material: naive CD4+ T cells from blood. Receptors were obtained from a man in his late teens or twenties in good health. The CDR3 runs from the conserved cysteine through the conserved F or W. D genes are given only for firm matches. Clone sizes are given selectively: once, few, many, or a class where the clone is expanded.

cdr3_aa | cdr3_nt | j_call | v_call | clone_size | d_call
CAWSPTGVTEAFF | TGTGCCTGGAGTCCGACAGGGGTGACTGAAGCTTTCTTT | TRBJ1-1 | TRBV30 | . | TRBD1
CAWQGTSGNTIYF | TGTGCCTGGCAGGGGACCTCTGGAAACACCATATATTTT | TRBJ1-3 | TRBV30 | few | .
CASSQSWVHEKLFF | TGCGCCAGCAGTCAATCGTGGGTTCACGAAAAACTGTTTTTT | TRBJ1-4 | TRBV23-1 | . | .
CASSSTGVQETQYF | TGTGCCAGCAGCTCAACAGGAGTCCAAGAGACCCAGTACTTC | TRBJ2-5 | TRBV5-4 | . | .
CASRLRDRNEQFF | TGTGCCAGCAGGCTCCGGGATCGCAATGAGCAGTTCTTC | TRBJ2-1 | TRBV6-1 | few | .
CASKGQAHYEQYF | TGTGCCAGCAAGGGGCAGGCCCACTACGAGCAGTACTTC | TRBJ2-7 | TRBV27 | . | .
CASREGGRSSGANVLTF | TGTGCCAGCAGGGAGGGCGGCAGATCCTCTGGGGCCAACGTCCTGACTTTC | TRBJ2-6 | TRBV9 | few | .
CSVETSGRSEQYF | TGCAGCGTGGAAACTAGCGGGAGGTCCGAGCAGTACTTC | TRBJ2-7 | TRBV29-1 | . | TRBD2
CASSRPGRENTGELFF | TGTGCCAGCAGCCGCCCGGGGCGGGAGAACACCGGGGAGCTGTTTTTT | TRBJ2-2 | TRBV13 | . | .
CSVTTDYNEQFF | TGCAGCGTTACGACAGATTACAATGAGCAGTTCTTC | TRBJ2-1 | TRBV29-1 | . | .
CATRFDRSSYNEQFF | TGTGCCACCAGGTTTGACAGGAGCTCCTACAATGAGCAGTTCTTC | TRBJ2-1 | TRBV15 | few | .
CASSYRDGYTF | TGTGCCAGCAGCTACAGGGATGGCTACACCTTC | TRBJ1-2 | TRBV7-9 | . | .
CASSGQDGYEQYF | TGTGCCAGCAGCGGGCAGGACGGCTACGAGCAGTACTTC | TRBJ2-7 | TRBV9 | few | .
CAIRGQGGQPQHF | TGTGCCATCAGGGGACAAGGAGGTCAGCCCCAGCATTTT | TRBJ1-5 | TRBV10-3 | . | .
CASSFSGNNEQFF | TGTGCCAGCAGCTTTAGCGGAAACAATGAGCAGTTCTTC | TRBJ2-1 | TRBV7-3 | . | .
CAWSIGLRGPTEAFF | TGTGCCTGGAGTATTGGACTGCGGGGGCCTACTGAAGCTTTCTTT | TRBJ1-1 | TRBV30 | few | .
CASSSRLAGYNEQFF | TGTGCCAGCAGCAGCCGACTAGCGGGGTACAATGAGCAGTTCTTC | TRBJ2-1 | TRBV5-4 | few | TRBD2
CASSRDRGLYNEQFF | TGTGCCAGCAGCCGAGACAGGGGACTTTACAATGAGCAGTTCTTC | TRBJ2-1 | TRBV7-2 | . | TRBD1
CASSYGGDLETQYF | TGCGCCAGCAGCTATGGAGGGGACCTAGAGACCCAGTACTTC | TRBJ2-5 | TRBV5-1 | few | .
CSVGVTGGDGYTF | TGCAGCGTTGGGGTGACAGGGGGTGATGGCTACACCTTC | TRBJ1-2 | TRBV29-1 | few | TRBD1
CAISELSSSYEQYF | TGTGCCATCAGTGAGTTGTCGAGCTCCTACGAGCAGTACTTC | TRBJ2-7 | TRBV10-3 | few | .
CASSLARPSGAGEQFF | TGCGCCAGCAGCTTGGCCCGGCCTAGCGGGGCCGGTGAGCAGTTCTTC | TRBJ2-1 | TRBV5-1 | . | TRBD2
CASSQGRYEQYF | TGTGCCAGCAGCCAAGGGCGCTACGAGCAGTACTTC | TRBJ2-7 | TRBV4-2 | . | .
CASSHHDSYEQYF | TGTGCCAGCAGCCACCACGATAGCTACGAGCAGTACTTC | TRBJ2-7 | TRBV7-9 | few | .
CASRPGLATLIF | TGTGCCAGCAGGCCTGGACTAGCCACTTTGATCTTC | TRBJ2-1 | TRBV27 | few | TRBD2
CASSLRDSETQYF | TGCGCCAGCAGCCTTAGGGACAGTGAGACCCAGTACTTC | TRBJ2-5 | TRBV4-3 | few | TRBD1
CASSLEGLAGSEQFF | TGCGCCAGCAGCTTGGAGGGGCTAGCGGGAAGTGAGCAGTTCTTC | TRBJ2-1 | TRBV5-1 | few | TRBD2
CASSQERGRTNEKLFF | TGCGCCAGCAGCCAAGAGCGAGGGAGGACTAATGAAAAACTGTTTTTT | TRBJ1-4 | TRBV4-3 | few | .
CASSTHDRPYEQYF | TGTGCCAGCAGTACCCATGACAGACCATACGAGCAGTACTTC | TRBJ2-7 | TRBV28 | . | .
CASSPTASGNTIYF | TGTGCCAGCAGCCCGACAGCTTCTGGAAACACCATATATTTT | TRBJ1-3 | TRBV7-9 | few | .
CSGGTVLNTEAFF | TGCAGCGGCGGGACGGTGTTGAACACTGAAGCTTTCTTT | TRBJ1-1 | TRBV29-1 | . | .
CASSSRGAVGYEQYF | TGTGCCAGCAGCTCTCGAGGAGCGGTTGGATACGAGCAGTACTTC | TRBJ2-7 | TRBV4-2 | few | .
CASSLDQGAKNNEQFF | TGTGCCAGCAGTCTAGATCAGGGGGCCAAGAACAATGAGCAGTTCTTC | TRBJ2-1 | TRBV11-2 | few | TRBD1
CAISESQGGNQPQHF | TGTGCCATCAGTGAGTCCCAGGGAGGCAATCAGCCCCAGCATTTT | TRBJ1-5 | TRBV10-3 | few | .
CASSLDRGTEAFF | TGTGCCAGCAGCCTCGACAGGGGCACTGAAGCTTTCTTT | TRBJ1-1 | TRBV7-2 | . | TRBD1
CASIAGGRRTDTQYF | TGCGCCAGCATAGCGGGAGGGCGCCGCACAGATACGCAGTATTTT | TRBJ2-3 | TRBV5-1 | . | TRBD2
CASRDSKYGYTF | TGTGCCAGCAGGGACAGCAAGTATGGCTACACCTTC | TRBJ1-2 | TRBV28 | . | .
CASSLAVDEQYF | TGTGCCAGCAGCTTAGCGGTTGACGAGCAGTACTTC | TRBJ2-7 | TRBV11-2 | few | .
CASSQSADTQYF | TGTGCCAGCAGCCAATCCGCCGATACGCAGTATTTT | TRBJ2-3 | TRBV7-2 | . | .
CAWSASVGNTIYF | TGTGCCTGGAGTGCGTCAGTTGGAAACACCATATATTTT | TRBJ1-3 | TRBV30 | . | .
CAWRLRGRDGYGYTF | TGTGCCTGGAGATTAAGGGGCAGGGATGGCTATGGCTACACCTTC | TRBJ1-2 | TRBV30 | once | .
CASSRDSTNTGELFF | TGCGCCAGCAGTCGAGATTCAACGAACACCGGGGAGCTGTTTTTT | TRBJ2-2 | TRBV5-1 | . | .
CASSGHGQGLTEAFF | TGTGCCAGCAGCGGCCACGGGCAGGGACTAACTGAAGCTTTCTTT | TRBJ1-1 | TRBV9 | few | .
CASSRVPGQFRDEQFF | TGTGCCAGCAGCCGCGTCCCGGGACAGTTTCGGGATGAGCAGTTCTTC | TRBJ2-1 | TRBV14 | . | TRBD1
CASSATSGTDTQYF | TGTGCCAGCAGCGCTACTAGCGGGACAGATACGCAGTATTTT | TRBJ2-3 | TRBV6-4 | few | TRBD2
CASSAGAYNEQFF | TGTGCCAGCAGCGCGGGAGCTTACAATGAGCAGTTCTTC | TRBJ2-1 | TRBV9 | . | .
CSVEDLTSGSSYNEQFF | TGCAGCGTTGAAGATCTCACTAGCGGGAGCTCCTACAATGAGCAGTTCTTC | TRBJ2-1 | TRBV29-1 | few | TRBD2
CASSLNQGNYEQYF | TGCGCCAGCAGCTTGAACCAGGGGAACTACGAGCAGTACTTC | TRBJ2-7 | TRBV5-1 | . | .
CASSSTRGRYEQYF | TGTGCCAGCAGCTCGACCAGGGGGAGGTACGAGCAGTACTTC | TRBJ2-7 | TRBV11-2 | . | .
CASSLEASGYNEQFF | TGTGCCAGCAGCTTAGAGGCTAGCGGATACAATGAGCAGTTCTTC | TRBJ2-1 | TRBV7-2 | few | TRBD2
CASSLLGAGANVLTF | TGTGCCAGCAGTCTCTTGGGGGCTGGGGCCAACGTCCTGACTTTC | TRBJ2-6 | TRBV27 | . | .